These T cell receptor beta chains were read from a single sample in a study of Graves' ophthalmopathy and Graves' hyperthyroidism. MiXCR was run by TCRdb on the multiplex PCR reads, yielding one entry per CDR3 protein. The sample records 400,000 to 500,000 distinct CDR3 sequences, 20% to 25% being singletons. Input material: peripheral blood. The receptors originated from a woman younger than 35 with stable Graves' hyperthyroidism. Both conserved end residues are part of each CDR3. A D gene is named only where the DNA matches it firmly. Clone size appears in some rows only: once, few, many, or a class for an expanded clone.

>TRBV11-2|many|TRBJ2-7|NA
TGTGCCAGCAGCTTACTGGGGGCAGGAAACTACGAGCAGTACTTC
CASSLLGAGNYEQYF
>TRBV4-3|few|TRBJ2-7|TRBD2
TGCGCCAGCAGCCAAGACCTGCGGGAGGGAACCTACGAGCAGTACTTC
CASSQDLREGTYEQYF
>TRBV5-1|many|TRBJ2-7|NA
TGCGCCAGCAGGCCCGGGACCGATAGCTCCTACGAGCAGTACTTC
CASRPGTDSSYEQYF
>TRBV6-1|many|TRBJ1-1|NA
TGTGCCAGCAGTGCCAGATCAGGCGGGATGAACACTGAAGCTTTCTTT
CASSARSGGMNTEAFF
>TRBV12-3/TRBV12-4|NA|TRBJ2-2|TRBD2
TGTGCCAGCAGTTTAAGCGGGAGGGCCGGGGAGCTGTTTTTT
CASSLSGRAGELFF
>TRBV19|NA|TRBJ2-2|NA
TGTGCCAGTAGTATAGGCCCCTGGACGACCGGGGAGCTGTTTTTT
CASSIGPWTTGELFF
>TRBV24-1|many|TRBJ2-5|NA
TGTGCCACCAGTGATTTGCACAGCCGCGAGACCCAGTACTTC
CATSDLHSRETQYF
>TRBV12-3/TRBV12-4|many|TRBJ1-2|NA
TGTGCCAGCAAACCCGGGCCTCGGAGCGATGGCTACACCTTC
CASKPGPRSDGYTF
>TRBV6-1|many|TRBJ1-2|NA
TGTGCCAGCAGTGAATTGGCAGGAGACTATGGCTACACCTTC
CASSELAGDYGYTF
>TRBV18|many|TRBJ1-1|TRBD1
TGCGCCAGCAGCCCGGGGACAGGGGGGACTGAAGCTTTCTTT
CASSPGTGGTEAFF
>TRBV19|NA|TRBJ1-1|NA
TGTGCCAGTAGTAGTATGGGACGGCATATCACTGAAGCTTTCTTT
CASSSMGRHITEAFF
>TRBV19|many|TRBJ1-6|NA
TGTGCCAGTGGGAGGGGGAGCAATTCACCCCTCCACTTT
CASGRGSNSPLHF
>TRBV11-2|many|TRBJ1-2|TRBD1
TGTGCCAGCAGCTCACGACCGACAGGGACTCTCTCTGGCTACACCTTC
CASSSRPTGTLSGYTF
>TRBV12-3/TRBV12-4|NA|TRBJ1-1|NA
TGTGCCAGCAGAGACCGGGATTTTGAAGCTTTCTTT
CASRDRDFEAFF
>TRBV30|many|TRBJ2-5|TRBD1
TGTGCCTGGAGTGTAGGTCAGGGGGTTCAAGAGACCCAGTACTTC
CAWSVGQGVQETQYF
>TRBV18|NA|TRBJ2-2|TRBD1
TGTGCCAGCTCTAGGACAGGGCGAGACACCGGGGAGCTGTTTTTT
CASSRTGRDTGELFF
>TRBV2|many|TRBJ2-7|TRBD2
TGTGCCAGCACTAGCGGGAACTCCTACGAGCAGTACTTC
CASTSGNSYEQYF
>TRBV15|many|TRBJ2-3|TRBD2
TGTGCCACCAGCAGAGATTCGGCGGGAGTCACAGATACGCAGTATTTT
CATSRDSAGVTDTQYF
>TRBV28|many|TRBJ1-2|NA
TGTGCCAGCAGCCTGGGCTGGGGAAGTGGTGGTGGCTACACCTTC
CASSLGWGSGGGYTF
>TRBV7-3|many|TRBJ2-5|NA
TGTGCCAGCAGCTTACCGGGTCCGGTCGAGACCCAGTACTTC
CASSLPGPVETQYF
>TRBV12-3/TRBV12-4|many|TRBJ2-2|TRBD1
TGTGCCAGCAGGACAGGGGTGGCCACCGGGGAGCTGTTTTTT
CASRTGVATGELFF
>TRBV11-2|NA|TRBJ2-6|NA
TGTGCCAGCAGCTTAGGACCGTCAGCTGGGGCCAACGTCCTGACTTTC
CASSLGPSAGANVLTF
>TRBV10-3|many|TRBJ2-5|NA
TGTGCCATCAGTGAGGGACGGCTCCAAGAGACCCAGTACTTC
CAISEGRLQETQYF
>TRBV5-1|NA|TRBJ2-7|NA
TGCGCCAGCAGCTGGGGACACCACCTTACCTACGAGCAGTACTTC
CASSWGHHLTYEQYF
>TRBV28|many|TRBJ1-5|TRBD1
TGTGCCAGCAGTTTCAGGGGGCGGATTCAGCCCCAGCATTTT
CASSFRGRIQPQHF
>TRBV12-3/TRBV12-4|NA|TRBJ2-7|NA
TGTGCCAGCAGCCGAGGGAGGTTTGGGTCCTACGAGCAGTACTTC
CASSRGRFGSYEQYF
>TRBV28|many|TRBJ2-7|TRBD2
TGTGCCAGCAGTTACCAACTAGCGGGAGGGTACGAGCAGTACTTC
CASSYQLAGGYEQYF
>TRBV20-1|NA|TRBJ2-7|TRBD1
TGCAGTGCGACTTACAGGGGGACCAACTCCTACGAGCAGTACTTC
CSATYRGTNSYEQYF
>TRBV6-1|NA|TRBJ2-7|NA
TGTGCCAGCAGGGTTTGGCTCACTGGACTCTACGAGCAGTACTTC
CASRVWLTGLYEQYF
>TRBV12-3/TRBV12-4|NA|TRBJ1-2|NA
TGTGCCAGCAGTTTACGTATGACCCTAACTGGCTACACCTTC
CASSLRMTLTGYTF
>TRBV11-2|many|TRBJ1-2|NA
TGTGCCAGCAGCTTAGATGTGGAAAGGGAACTGGATGGCTACACCTTC
CASSLDVERELDGYTF
>TRBV6-1|many|TRBJ2-3|NA
TGTGCCAGCAGTGAAGGCAGTGCGGCCCGGACGGATACGCAGTATTTT
CASSEGSAARTDTQYF
>TRBV9|many|TRBJ1-2|NA
TGTGCCAGCAGCGCACCGGGGTTCTATGGCTACACCTTC
CASSAPGFYGYTF
>TRBV20-1|many|TRBJ2-7|NA
TGCAGTGCTAGATCGGCTAGCGACTACGAGCAGTACTTC
CSARSASDYEQYF
>TRBV6-5|NA|TRBJ1-2|NA
TGTGCCAGCAGTTACTCCCCGGAGGCAGGGTGGGATGGCTACACCTTC
CASSYSPEAGWDGYTF
>TRBV20-1|many|TRBJ1-5|NA
TGCAGTGTAGGTGAAGGCGTCAATCAGCCCCAGCATTTT
CSVGEGVNQPQHF
>TRBV6-5|many|TRBJ2-7|TRBD1
TGTGCCAGCAGTTACGGGGACAGGCGATACGAGCAGTACTTC
CASSYGDRRYEQYF
>TRBV2|many|TRBJ1-2|NA
TGTGCCAGCAGCCTAAGGGGATCGGGACACTTGAAGGGTGGCTACACCTTC
CASSLRGSGHLKGGYTF
>TRBV6-1|many|TRBJ2-7|TRBD2
TGTGCCAGCAGTGACGTCGGGACTAGCGGATACGAGCAGTACTTC
CASSDVGTSGYEQYF
>TRBV5-1|many|TRBJ2-7|NA
TGCGCCAGCAGCTTCGAGGGAGGTTCCCTCTACGAGCAGTACTTC
CASSFEGGSLYEQYF
>TRBV20-1|many|TRBJ1-6|NA
TGCAGTGCCTTTCCCAGAAGAGACAGAAATTCACCCCTCCACTTT
CSAFPRRDRNSPLHF
>TRBV7-3|many|TRBJ2-5|NA
TGTGCCAGCAGCCCTACCGGCGGGGTCGGAGAGACCCAGTACTTC
CASSPTGGVGETQYF
>TRBV28|NA|TRBJ1-6|TRBD1
TGTGCCAGCACCCCGGGACAGCCAAATTCACCCCTCCACTTT
CASTPGQPNSPLHF